Each of the 25 T cell receptor beta chains below was sequenced from the same sample in a study of cytomegalovirus exposure and HLA in healthy donors. Primers for the PCR totalled 60 Vbeta and 13 Jbeta. TCRdb's table, derived via immunoSEQ multiplex PCR, lists solely in-frame clones and lacks some. The profile covers approximately 100,000 clones, with around 68% appearing a single time and 2% to 2.5% taken by the ten largest. The sequenced material came from PBMCs. The receptor set was obtained from a man in his fifties in good health and CMV-seronegative.

This chain links TRBV5-1 with TRBJ2-7; TRBD1 might be the D (5 bases). Germline V gene sequence: CDR1 SGHRS, CDR2 YFSETQ. Trimming pared 4 bases from V and 1 base from J, leaving 12 bases between. The CDR3 runs 14 residues. The CDR3, as DNA: TGCGCCAGCAGCCGCCCGACAGAATCCTACGAGCAGTACTTC. It yields the protein CASSRPTESYEQYF.

This clone was seen more than once but under ten times. The gene calls are TRBV10-3 and TRBJ1-1, with D possibly TRBD1 on 5 matching bases. CDR3 length: 14 amino acids. With 0 bases removed from V and 6 bases from J, the gap between germline ends came to 11 bases. Per the germline V gene, CDR1 is ENHRY and CDR2 is SYGVKD. The CDR3 nucleotides read TGTGCCATCAGTGAGTCCGGGGGATCGGCTGAAGCTTTCTTT. Translated, it gives CAISESGGSAEAFF.

The chain recombines TRBV6-5 with TRBJ2-1, with D tentatively TRBD2 (7 bases). V lost 7 bases to trimming and J lost 7 bases, with 20 bases between them. This CDR3 has 15 residues. CDR1 is MNHEY and CDR2 is SVGAGI in the germline V gene. The CDR3 here is CASTERGGAINEQFF. The CDR3 DNA reads as TGTGCCAGCACGGAGAGGGGGGGGGCCATTAATGAGCAGTTCTTC.

V usage is TRBV27 and J usage is TRBJ2-7; TRBD1 is a possible D gene (6 bases). Germline CDR1 MNHEY, CDR2 SMNVEV (reference sequence). The CDR3 covers 16 residues. V lost 5 bases and J lost 1, with 18 bases in between. The CDR3 DNA is TGTGCCAGCAGTCCCAGACAGGCCACTGGGTCCTACGAGCAGTACTTC. This translates into CASSPRQATGSYEQYF.

The chain carries TRBV30 and TRBJ2-7, with 8 bases that match TRBD1. Germline assignment: CDR1 GTSNPN and CDR2 SVGIG (reference sequence). V lost 3 bases to trimming and J lost 3 bases; unmatched junction nucleotides: 7. This CDR3 is 14 amino acids long. This chain's CDR3 is CAWRHQGAGYEQYF. The CDR3, as DNA: TGTGCCTGGAGACATCAGGGGGCGGGCTACGAGCAGTACTTC.

This clone was observed a few times. The chain employs TRBV6-1 and TRBJ1-5; TRBD1 aligns across 11 bases. V shed 11 bases, J shed 6 bases, and the junction held 9 bases outside the gene matches. The germline V gene encodes CDR1 MNHNS and CDR2 SASEGT. This CDR3 spans 14 amino acids. The CDR3 region is CAYRTGGTGQPQHF. CDR3 nucleotides: TGTGCCTATAGGACAGGGGGCACGGGTCAGCCCCAGCATTTT.

In this sample, this clone turned up a few times. The V call is TRBV6-5, the J call TRBJ1-1; TRBD1 is a possible D gene (5 bases). The V end lost 0 bases, the J end lost 0 bases, and 8 bases lay between the germline ends. This CDR3 is built from 15 residues. Germline V lookup: CDR1 MNHEY, CDR2 SVGAGI. CDR3 coding DNA: TGTGCCAGCAGTTACTCTGCAGGGTTGAACACTGAAGCTTTCTTT. The encoded protein is CASSYSAGLNTEAFF.

The V gene is TRBV11-1, the J gene TRBJ2-7, with D perhaps TRBD2 (6 bases). The CDR3 is made up of 15 amino acids. Germline V gene sequence: CDR1 SGHAT, CDR2 FQDESV (reference sequence). V was cut by 6 bases and J by 3 bases, with 18 bases left in between. The CDR3 coding sequence is TGTGCCAGCAGATTGGCGATCGGAGGGATCTACGAGCAGTACTTC. Residues: CASRLAIGGIYEQYF.

This clone showed up just once. V and J are TRBV4-1 and TRBJ1-2; tentative D call: TRBD1 (5 bases). Trimming took off 4 bases at V and 6 bases at J, with 18 bases between the two ends. The length of the CDR3 is 15 residues. Per the germline V gene, CDR1 is MGHRA and CDR2 is YSYEKL. The CDR3 sequence is CASSPTGGADNGYTF. The CDR3 bases are TGCGCCAGCAGCCCGACCGGTGGGGCCGATAATGGCTACACCTTC.

The chain couples TRBV25-1 to TRBJ2-1, with a weak D call TRBD1 (5 bases). The V end lost 3 bases, the J end lost 8 bases, and 11 bases lay between the germline ends. The CDR3 length is 13 residues. The germline CDR1 and CDR2 sequences are MGHDK and SYGVNS. Here the CDR3 DNA reads TGTGCCAGCAGTGAGAGTGGGGCTTATGAGCAGTTCTTC. Encoded protein: CASSESGAYEQFF.

The V call is TRBV7-9, the J call TRBJ1-4; TRBD1 matches 7 bases. There are 16 residues in the CDR3. The germline CDR1 and CDR2 sequences are SEHNR and FQNEAQ (reference sequence). Unmatched junction bases numbered 11, after V lost 7 bases and J lost 3 bases. CDR3 sequence reads: CASIINEGTANEKLFF. The CDR3 DNA follows: TGTGCCAGCATCATTAACGAGGGGACAGCTAATGAAAAACTGTTTTTT.

The V call is TRBV19, the J call TRBJ2-7; 7 bases map to TRBD1. Trimming took 5 bases from V and 2 from J; bases not matched to a gene: 9. The CDR3 runs to 15 residues. Germline V CDR1 and CDR2: LNHDA, SQIVND (reference sequence). The CDR3 DNA sequence: TGTGCCAGTAGTCCCGGGACAGCTGTTACCTACGAGCAGTACTTC. It is translated as CASSPGTAVTYEQYF.

The CDR3 here is CASSSWTSAYNEQFF. As DNA, the CDR3 is TGTGCCAGCAGTTCTTGGACTAGTGCGTACAATGAGCAGTTCTTC. The chain carries TRBV27 and TRBJ2-1; 7 nucleotides agree with TRBD2. V gave up 4 bases and J gave up 4 bases; unmatched junction bases: 7. This CDR3 spans 15 amino acids. Germline assignment: CDR1 MNHEY and CDR2 SMNVEV (reference sequence).

In this sample, this clone turned up once. The chain recombines TRBV29-1 with TRBJ2-7; D may be TRBD1 (6 bases). The CDR3 has 12 residues. V was pared by 7 bases and J by 6 bases, with 16 bases between. The germline V gene has CDR1 SQVTM and CDR2 ANQGSEA. CDR3 sequence (DNA): TGCAGCGCAGGGGACCCACTCATCGAGCAGTACTTC. It yields the protein CSAGDPLIEQYF.

V and J are TRBV7-2 and TRBJ2-6, with TRBD1 matching 10 bases. The CDR3 runs 16 residues. The germline CDR1 and CDR2 sequences are SGHTA and FQGNSA. Trimming removed 1 base from V and 6 bases from J; junction bases left unmatched: 3. This CDR3 reads CASSLGDRGLANVLTF. The CDR3 nucleotides are TGTGCCAGCAGCTTAGGGGACAGGGGACTGGCCAACGTCCTGACTTTC.

This chain links TRBV27 with TRBJ2-3; 8 bases fit TRBD2. V was clipped by 2 bases and J by 4 bases; unmatched bases: 5. Germline CDR1 MNHEY, CDR2 SMNVEV (reference sequence). This CDR3 region has 15 residues. The CDR3 sequence is CASSLSAGGPDTQYF. The CDR3 bases are TGTGCCAGCAGTTTAAGTGCGGGGGGCCCAGATACGCAGTATTTT.

This clone was recorded a few times. The rearrangement uses TRBV29-1 and TRBJ2-2; 8 nucleotides line up with TRBD1. Germline loops: CDR1 SQVTM, CDR2 ANQGSEA. The CDR3 has 13 residues. Losses at the gene ends were 6 bases for V and 4 bases for J; bases not matched to a gene: 4. As DNA, the CDR3 is TGCAGCGTGGGGACAGGAGCCACCGGGGAGCTGTTTTTT. It is translated as CSVGTGATGELFF.

This chain links TRBV16 with TRBJ2-7, with 7 bases matching TRBD1. Germline V gene sequence: CDR1 KGHSY, CDR2 FQNENV. Losses at the gene ends were 0 bases for V and 3 bases for J; bases not matched to a gene: 8. The CDR3 is 16 amino acids. The CDR3 DNA reads TGTGCCAGCAGCCAATCGGGACAGATTTCGTTCTACGAGCAGTACTTC. Translation gives CASSQSGQISFYEQYF. Full variable domain (remainder filled in from reference TRBV16 and TRBJ2-7): GEEVAQTPKHLVRGEGQKAKLYCAPIKGHSYVFWYQQVLKNEFKFLISFQNENVFDETGMPKERFSAKCLPNSPCSLEIQATKLEDSAVYFCASSQSGQISFYEQYFGPGTRLTVT.

The V call is TRBV28, the J call TRBJ1-1; no definite D call. Germline loops: CDR1 MDHEN, CDR2 SYDVKM. CDR3 size: 13 residues. Trimming stripped 8 bases from V and 2 bases from J, with 12 bases between. The CDR3 DNA reads as TGTGCCAGCCGCTCCGGGAGAAACACTGAAGCTTTCTTT. Protein sequence: CASRSGRNTEAFF.

A single count supports this clone. The rearrangement links TRBV11-3 to TRBJ2-5; D possibly corresponds to TRBD2 (6 bases). The V gene's germline CDR1 is SGHNT and CDR2 YENEEA. Trimming pared 5 bases from V and 5 bases from J, leaving 15 bases between. CDR3 length equals 14 residues. The CDR3: CASSRRDGLETQYF. The CDR3 DNA reads as TGTGCCAGCAGCCGGAGGGACGGTTTGGAGACCCAGTACTTC.

This chain links TRBV19 with TRBJ2-2; TRBD1 agrees at 7 bases. The V and J ends lost 4 bases and 6 bases, in that order; junction bases with no gene match: 2. The CDR3 contains 13 residues. The germline gives CDR1 LNHDA, CDR2 SQIVND (reference sequence). Here the CDR3 DNA reads TGTGCCAGTAGTACTACAGGGGCCGGGGAGCTGTTTTTT. As protein: CASSTTGAGELFF.

The gene calls are TRBV5-5 and TRBJ2-2, with unresolved D. CDR1 is SGHKS and CDR2 is YYEKEE in the germline V gene (reference sequence). Trimming stripped 0 bases from V and 1 base from J, with 7 bases between. This CDR3 is 15 amino acids long. The CDR3 loop reads CASSLEALNTGELFF. The CDR3 DNA is TGTGCCAGCAGCTTGGAAGCGTTGAACACCGGGGAGCTGTTTTTT.

The V call is TRBV4-1, the J call TRBJ1-6; no clear D gene. Per germline, CDR1 MGHRA and CDR2 YSYEKL. With 0 bases removed from V and 10 bases from J, the gap between germline ends came to 7 bases. The CDR3 length is 13 residues. The CDR3 reads CASSQDRSSPLHF. CDR3 sequence (DNA): TGCGCCAGCAGCCAAGATCGAAGCTCACCCCTCCACTTT.

V and J are TRBV6-5 and TRBJ1-1, with unresolved D. The V end lost 5 bases, the J end lost 5 bases, and 12 bases lay between the germline ends. From germline, CDR1 is MNHEY and CDR2 SVGAGI. The CDR3 loop spans 13 amino acids. Here the CDR3 DNA reads TGTGCCAGCAGTGAGACTCTAGGTACTGAAGCTTTCTTT. This encodes CASSETLGTEAFF.

This clone appeared once. The J gene is TRBJ2-5, the V gene TRBV5-1; D possibly corresponds to TRBD1 (6 bases). TRBJ2-7 explains the end of the DNA better; the J call may be wrong. The CDR3 is 13 residues long. Germline values: CDR1 SGHRS, CDR2 YFSETQ. CDR3 loop: CASSWAGVHEQYF. The CDR3 DNA follows: TGCGCCAGCTCCTGGGCAGGGGTCCACGAGCAGTACTTC.